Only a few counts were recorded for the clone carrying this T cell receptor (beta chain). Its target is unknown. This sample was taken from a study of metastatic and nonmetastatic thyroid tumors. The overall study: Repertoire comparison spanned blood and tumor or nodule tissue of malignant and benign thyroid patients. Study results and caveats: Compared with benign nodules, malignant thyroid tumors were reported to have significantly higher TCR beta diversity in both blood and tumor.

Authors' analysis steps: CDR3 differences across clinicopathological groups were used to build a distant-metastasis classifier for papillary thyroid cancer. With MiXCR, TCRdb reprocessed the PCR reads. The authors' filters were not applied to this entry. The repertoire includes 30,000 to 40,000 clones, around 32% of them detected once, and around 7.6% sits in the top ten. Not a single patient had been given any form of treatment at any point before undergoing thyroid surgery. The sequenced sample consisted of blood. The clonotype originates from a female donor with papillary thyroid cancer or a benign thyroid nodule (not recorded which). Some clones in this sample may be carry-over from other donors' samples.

The CDR3 DNA reads TGTGCCAGCAGTGACGCTGGACTTTTAGGCACAGATACGCAGTATTTT. Its translation: CASSDAGLLGTDTQYF. This chain joins TRBV6-1 and TRBJ2-3; TRBD2 might be the D (5 bases). Trimming took off 3 bases at V and 1 base at J, with 14 bases between the two ends. Germline loops: CDR1 MNHNS, CDR2 SASEGT. The CDR3 length is 16 residues.